This T cell receptor (beta chain) was retrieved from a study of control samples from healthy donors and cancer patients. Clones were read by immunoSEQ multiplex PCR, and TCRdb kept only the in-frame ones, dropping some. The sample consists of 90,000 to 150,000 clones, approximately 91% of them appearing once. Germline V lookup: CDR1 MNHEY, CDR2 SMNVEV (reference sequence). V dropped 7 bases and J dropped 1 base, with 16 bases sitting between them. This CDR3 is 15 amino acids long. The chain couples TRBV27 to TRBJ1-1; D is perhaps TRBD1 (5 bases). The sequence was obtained from a young woman in good health. Sequences were obtained from blood. The CDR3, as DNA: TGTGCCAGCACCTCACCGGGGCTTCGGAACACTGAAGCTTTCTTT. Protein sequence: CASTSPGLRNTEAFF.